This section outlines one TCR beta chain sequence together with its context. Antigen: not known. Of the isolated RNA, all was reverse transcribed, and so the sequenced material was expressed TCRB transcripts. Naive, central memory and regulatory T cell samples produced a mean of approximately 3.6 million reads. This table comes from immunoSEQ multiplex PCR, and its TCRdb copy is limited to in-frame clones, with some not included. The top ten clones hold approximately 0.01% of a sample with 300,000 to 450,000 clones, roughly an eighth of them seen once. The sample comes from a study of beta chain features in type 1 diabetes. Whole-study results and caveats: When VDJ junctions were examined, type 1 diabetes patients showed fewer insertions and more deletions. In all four CD4+ subsets, TCRB CDR3 length was significantly, moderately reduced in type 1 diabetes.

The germline gives CDR1 SGHRS, CDR2 YFSETQ. This CDR3 comprises 14 residues. The V and J ends lost 1 base and 2 bases respectively, with 9 bases between them. Sorting of CD4+ naive, central memory, regulatory and stem cell-like memory cells was performed via CD45RO/CCR7/CD25/CD127/CD95/CD27. Input material: naive CD4+ T cells from blood. The chain recombines TRBV5-1 with TRBJ2-5; D is undetermined. The sequence derives from a woman between 18 and 30 years old with type 1 diabetes. CDR3 in DNA: TGCGCCAGCAGCTTGAGAACACCACAAGAGACCCAGTACTTC. Protein product: CASSLRTPQETQYF.